The 17 T cell receptor beta chains below come from one sample, sequenced in a study of blood T cell repertoires in COVID-19. TCRdb keeps only in-frame clones here, not all; method: immunoSEQ multiplex PCR. This sample has more than 70,000 clones, with about 88% found just once. The specimen sequenced was peripheral blood. The receptors come from a man in his forties or fifties with acute or convalescent COVID-19.

The chain carries TRBV11-2 and TRBJ1-1, with a tentative D call TRBD1 (5 bases). This CDR3 is built from 13 residues. Trimming took 3 bases from V and 6 from J, leaving 11 bases between them. In germline, CDR1 is SGHAT, CDR2 FQNNGV. CDR3 nucleotide sequence: TGTGCCAGCAGCTTGGTTACAGGAGCTGAAGCTTTCTTT. Translated, it gives CASSLVTGAEAFF.

This clone has more than one count but fewer than ten. The DNA of the CDR3 is TGTGCCAGCAGCCGATGGGGGGGGGATAATTCACCCCTCCACTTT. Translated: CASSRWGGDNSPLHF. V is TRBV27 and J is TRBJ1-6; weak D call: TRBD1 (5 bases). This CDR3 is built from 15 residues. The V gene lost 6 bases and the J gene lost 5 bases, with 14 bases spanning the gap. CDR1 MNHEY and CDR2 SMNVEV come from the germline V gene (reference sequence).

The chain employs TRBV3-1 (or the pseudogene TRBV3-2) and TRBJ1-6; tentatively, D is TRBD1 (5 bases). The CDR3 contains 16 residues. V lost 4 bases and J lost 11, with 21 bases in between. CDR1 and CDR2 from the germline V gene are LGHDT and YNNKEL (reference sequence). The CDR3 sequence is CASSRGMGTNGAPLHF. The CDR3 DNA follows: TGTGCCAGCAGCCGCGGGATGGGGACGAACGGGGCACCCCTCCACTTT.

V is TRBV9 and J is TRBJ2-3, with a tentative D call TRBD2 (7 bases). V was pared by 0 bases and J by 5 bases, with 16 bases between. The CDR3 loop spans 16 amino acids. Per the germline V gene, CDR1 is SGDLS and CDR2 is YYNGEE. CDR3 DNA sequence: TGTGCCAGCAGCGTAGCTGTGGGGGGGCTGGAAGATACGCAGTATTTT. It codes for CASSVAVGGLEDTQYF.

The CDR3 loop reads CASRPSSMSYEQYV. The CDR3 DNA follows: TGTGCCAGCAGACCTAGCTCGATGTCCTACGAGCAGTACGTC. The V call is TRBV6-5, the J call TRBJ2-7; a possible D gene is TRBD2 (5 bases). The CDR3 length is 14 residues. Germline CDR1 and CDR2: MNHEY and SVGAGI. Trimming removed 6 bases from V and 1 base from J, with 13 bases in between.

The genes are TRBV7-3 and TRBJ2-3; 7 bases fit TRBD2. The V gene's germline CDR1 is SGHTA and CDR2 FQGTGA. V lost 3 bases and J lost 3; bases outside the gene matches: 3. This CDR3 comprises 14 residues. CDR3 bases: TGTGCCAGCAGCTTCGGAGCGGGGACAGATACGCAGTATTTT. It codes for CASSFGAGTDTQYF.

The V call is TRBV24-1, the J call TRBJ1-1; TRBD1 might be the D (5 bases). Between the trimmed V and J ends, which lost 2 bases and 0 bases, there was a span of 9 bases. The germline CDR1 and CDR2 sequences are KGHDR and SFDVKD. The CDR3 runs to 15 residues. The CDR3 DNA is TGTGCCACCAGTGATTCCAGGGCTTTGAACACTGAAGCTTTCTTT. Its translation: CATSDSRALNTEAFF.

The CDR3 protein is CASSLEAGIEKLFF. The CDR3 nucleotides are TGTGCCAGCAGCTTAGAGGCGGGAATAGAAAAACTGTTTTTT. The chain combines TRBV7-2 with TRBJ1-4; no definite D call. V lost 1 base, J lost 8 bases, and 11 bases lay in between. CDR1 SGHTA and CDR2 FQGNSA come from the germline V gene. The CDR3 is 14 amino acids.

The gene calls are TRBV10-3 and TRBJ2-4; maybe TRBD1 (6 bases). The CDR3 extends over 16 amino acids. Between the trimmed V and J ends, which lost 0 bases and 4 bases, there was a span of 13 bases. From germline, CDR1 is ENHRY and CDR2 SYGVKD. The CDR3 DNA sequence: TGTGCCATCAGTGAGTCGATGGGCCAGGGGAAAAACATTCAGTACTTC. It translates to CAISESMGQGKNIQYF.

This sequence joins TRBV7-3 and TRBJ2-1, with 8 bases that match TRBD2. Trimming at V came to 2 bases and at J to 2 bases, leaving 2 bases not matched to a gene. This CDR3 comprises 15 residues. CDR1 is SGHTA and CDR2 is FQGTGA in the germline V gene. The CDR3 sequence: CASSLRGGTYNEQFF. In nucleotides, the CDR3 is TGTGCCAGCAGCTTACGGGGGGGAACCTACAATGAGCAGTTCTTC.

The V gene is TRBV2, the J gene TRBJ1-1; D is unclear. Per the germline V gene, CDR1 is SNHLY and CDR2 is FYNNEI. V was clipped by 8 bases and J by 1 base, with 14 bases between them. CDR3 length: 14 residues. The CDR3 bases are TGTGCCAGCTGCCAAGAAGGGAGGAACACTGAAGCTTTCTTT. Encoded protein: CASCQEGRNTEAFF.

V gene TRBV12-3 or TRBV12-4 combines with J gene TRBJ2-5; D possibly corresponds to TRBD2 (6 bases). The CDR3 totals 11 residues. V was clipped by 8 bases and J by 4 bases, with 8 bases between them. In nucleotides, the CDR3 is TGTGCCAGCGGAGGGTCAGAGACCCAGTACTTC. Translating it yields CASGGSETQYF.

The J gene is TRBJ1-2, the V gene TRBV5-5, with 11 bases aligning to TRBD1. This CDR3 spans 18 amino acids. Germline loops: CDR1 SGHKS, CDR2 YYEKEE (reference sequence). V was clipped by 4 bases and J by 6 bases; unmatched bases: 17. The CDR3 here is CASSRGAGTGGGRDGYTF. DNA for the CDR3: TGTGCCAGCAGCCGTGGAGCTGGGACAGGGGGTGGGAGAGATGGCTACACCTTC.

The V call is TRBV10-3, the J call TRBJ1-5; tentatively, D is TRBD1 (6 bases). This CDR3 is 17 amino acids long. Germline V gene sequence: CDR1 ENHRY, CDR2 SYGVKD. The germline V and J ends were trimmed by 2 bases and 0 bases, with 14 bases remaining between them. CDR3 region: CAISEGDRKRSNQPQHF. The DNA for the CDR3 is TGTGCCATCAGTGAGGGAGACAGGAAGCGTAGCAATCAGCCCCAGCATTTT.

The chain couples TRBV5-5 to TRBJ1-1; D gene unclear. Trimming removed 0 bases from V and 4 bases from J, with 10 bases in between. This CDR3 comprises 14 residues. The germline V gene encodes CDR1 SGHKS and CDR2 YYEKEE (reference sequence). CDR3 bases: TGTGCCAGCAGCTTGGAAGACTTGAGCACTGAAGCTTTCTTT. This encodes CASSLEDLSTEAFF.

In its sample, this clone was seen once. V and J are TRBV5-6 and TRBJ1-5; 9 bases fit TRBD1. The J segment lost 9 bases and the V segment lost 3 bases, leaving 13 bases of the junction unmatched. CDR1 SGHDT and CDR2 YYEEEE come from the germline V gene. The CDR3 spans 16 residues. CDR3 sequence reads: CASSSAGQGFIGPQHF. CDR3 in DNA: TGTGCCAGCAGCTCGGCGGGACAGGGTTTTATTGGGCCCCAGCATTTT.

This chain links TRBV6-5 with TRBJ1-2; 9 bases line up with TRBD1. V lost 6 bases, J lost 7 bases, and 9 bases stayed unmatched. The germline CDR1 and CDR2 sequences are MNHEY and SVGAGI. CDR3 length: 14 residues. CDR3 sequence: CASSPGTGFSGYTF. The CDR3 bases are TGTGCCAGCAGCCCCGGGACAGGGTTCTCTGGCTACACCTTC.